The 29 T cell receptor beta chains presented below share a single source sample, sequenced in a study of T cell changes during pregnancy in multiple sclerosis. Only in-frame clones appear in the TCRdb table, and some are missing; sequencing was by immunoSEQ multiplex PCR. The sample carries about 73,000 clones, 92% recorded once. The material sequenced was peripheral blood, taken in the third trimester of pregnancy. The source is a female donor in good health, enrolled as a control in a pregnancy study.

The chain recombines TRBV5-1 with TRBJ1-1, with D possibly matching TRBD1 (6 bases). V was cut by 6 bases and J by 7 bases, with 13 bases left in between. CDR3 length equals 12 residues. CDR1 is SGHRS and CDR2 is YFSETQ in the germline V gene. CDR3 sequence reads: CASTKGVDEAFF. The CDR3 DNA follows: TGCGCCAGCACCAAGGGGGTCGATGAAGCTTTCTTT.

The chain carries TRBV28 and TRBJ2-1; D is perhaps TRBD1 (6 bases). Trimming shortened V by 5 bases and J by 8 bases, and 13 bases separated the two germline ends. The CDR3 is made up of 13 amino acids. CDR1 and CDR2 (germline): MDHEN, SYDVKM. CDR3 sequence reads: CASSLQGIHEQFF. For the CDR3, the DNA is TGTGCCAGCAGTCTACAGGGAATCCATGAGCAGTTCTTC. The variable domain in full, completed from reference TRBV28 and TRBJ2-1, reads DVKVTQSSRYLVKRTGEKVFLECVQDMDHENMFWYRQDPGLGLRLIYFSYDVKMKEKGDIPEGYSVSREKKERFSLILESASTNQTSMYLCASSLQGIHEQFFGPGTRLTVL.

The gene calls are TRBV11-2 and TRBJ1-6; a possible D gene is TRBD1 (6 bases). Germline loops: CDR1 SGHAT, CDR2 FQNNGV. Trimming removed 0 bases at V and 0 bases at J, with 15 bases between. The CDR3 spans 19 residues. The CDR3, as DNA: TGTGCCAGCAGCTTAGAAAGTCGGGACATTTTCTCCTATAATTCACCCCTCCACTTT. Translating gives CASSLESRDIFSYNSPLHF. The full variable domain, its missing parts supplied by reference TRBV11-2 and TRBJ1-6, is EAGVAQSPRYKIIEKRQSVAFWCNPISGHATLYWYQQILGQGPKLLIQFQNNGVVDDSQLPKDRFSAERLKGVDSTLKIQPAKLEDSAVYLCASSLESRDIFSYNSPLHFGNGTRLTVT.

This chain connects TRBV29-1 to TRBJ1-1; perhaps TRBD1 as D (6 bases). V lost 4 bases and J 1 base, leaving 22 bases between the germline ends. The CDR3 contains 17 residues. Germline assignment: CDR1 SQVTM and CDR2 ANQGSEA. CDR3 bases: TGCAGCGTTGTTGGGAGTGGGGGCACCAGCGCGAACACTGAAGCTTTCTTT. Amino acids: CSVVGSGGTSANTEAFF.

The rearrangement joins TRBV6-5 to TRBJ1-1, with a possible D match to TRBD1 (6 bases). This CDR3 spans 15 amino acids. Germline V gives CDR1 MNHEY, CDR2 SVGAGI. V was pared by 6 bases and J by 0 bases, with 14 bases between. The CDR3 sequence is CASRTDRNMNTEAFF. DNA of the CDR3: TGTGCCAGCAGAACCGACAGGAACATGAACACTGAAGCTTTCTTT.

V and J are TRBV5-1 and TRBJ1-1, with a possible D match to TRBD1 (5 bases). V shed 1 base and J shed 5 bases, with 12 bases lying between them. Per germline, CDR1 SGHRS and CDR2 YFSETQ. This CDR3 comprises 14 residues. The CDR3 loop is CASSLPRAGTEAFF. CDR3 bases: TGCGCCAGCAGCTTGCCCAGGGCGGGAACTGAAGCTTTCTTT.

The J gene is TRBJ1-2, the V gene TRBV7-2; the D gene is possibly TRBD1 (6 bases). This CDR3 is built from 14 residues. Trimming removed 4 bases from V and 8 bases from J, with 17 bases in between. The V gene's germline CDR1 is SGHTA and CDR2 FQGNSA. The CDR3 region has the DNA TGTGCCAGCAGCTCCCGAGGGGGGGGCCGAGGCTACACCTTC. This encodes CASSSRGGGRGYTF.

The V and J genes are TRBV7-9 and TRBJ1-1; D uncertain. V was trimmed by 3 bases and J by 2 bases, leaving 4 bases between them. This CDR3 spans 12 amino acids. From germline, CDR1 is SEHNR and CDR2 FQNEAQ (reference sequence). CDR3 in amino acids: CASSFSNTEAFF. CDR3 DNA sequence: TGTGCCAGCAGCTTCAGTAACACTGAAGCTTTCTTT. The variable domain in full, with the rest retrieved from reference TRBV7-9 and TRBJ1-1, is DTGVSQNPRHKITKRGQNVTFRCDPISEHNRLYWYRQTLGQGPEFLTYFQNEAQLEKSRLLSDRFSAERPKGSFSTLEIQRTEQGDSAMYLCASSFSNTEAFFGQGTRLTVV.

The J gene is TRBJ1-2, the V gene TRBV12-2; TRBD1, as called in the table, went unchecked against the DNA. TRBV12-2 is flagged as a pseudogene. The CDR3 contains 18 residues. The CDR3 DNA reads as TGTGCAAGTCGCTTAGCGGGGACAGAAACCCGACCGTCCTATGGCTACACCTTC. Its protein product is CASRLAGTETRPSYGYTF.

This clone was observed once. The chain links TRBV6-1 to TRBJ1-1; 10 bases align to TRBD1. The CDR3 extends over 14 amino acids. V trimming: 5 bases; J trimming: 1 base; junction bases outside the gene matches: 1. The germline V gene has CDR1 MNHNS and CDR2 SASEGT. The CDR3 loop reads CASSWDRGNTEAFF. In DNA, the CDR3 is TGTGCCAGCAGTTGGGACAGGGGGAACACTGAAGCTTTCTTT.

The chain combines TRBV19 with TRBJ1-1; TRBD1 matches 8 bases. Germline CDR1 and CDR2: LNHDA and SQIVND (reference sequence). V lost 5 bases, J lost 5 bases, and 4 bases stayed unmatched. The CDR3 loop spans 13 amino acids. CDR3 bases: TGTGCCAGTAGTCCTACAGGGGGAACTGAAGCTTTCTTT. This encodes CASSPTGGTEAFF.

This chain joins TRBV27 and TRBJ2-1, with 9 positions matching TRBD2. In germline, CDR1 is MNHEY, CDR2 SMNVEV (reference sequence). V was clipped by 1 base and J by 7 bases; unmatched bases: 5. This CDR3 comprises 15 residues. This CDR3 is CASSLLSGRLNEQFF. CDR3 nucleotides: TGTGCCAGCAGTTTATTGAGCGGGAGGTTAAATGAGCAGTTCTTC.

In its sample, this clone was seen once. This chain's CDR3 is CASSPVRGSETQYF. In DNA form, the CDR3 reads TGTGCCAGCAGCCCGGTTAGGGGCTCAGAGACCCAGTACTTC. This chain connects TRBV7-8 to TRBJ2-5; tentatively, D is TRBD1 (5 bases). The CDR3 has 14 residues. V lost 5 bases, J lost 4 bases, and 14 bases lay in between. Germline CDR1 SGHVS, CDR2 FQNEAQ.

This chain connects TRBV7-9 to TRBJ2-5, with 7 bases fitting TRBD2. CDR3 length equals 15 residues. Germline lookup yields CDR1 SEHNR and CDR2 FQNEAQ (reference sequence). J was trimmed by 2 bases and V by 3 bases; bases with no gene match: 6. CDR3 in amino acids: CASSLGEGRQETQYF. CDR3 DNA sequence: TGTGCCAGCAGCTTGGGGGAGGGCCGTCAAGAGACCCAGTACTTC. Full variable domain (rest looked up from reference TRBV7-9 and TRBJ2-5): DTGVSQNPRHKITKRGQNVTFRCDPISEHNRLYWYRQTLGQGPEFLTYFQNEAQLEKSRLLSDRFSAERPKGSFSTLEIQRTEQGDSAMYLCASSLGEGRQETQYFGPGTRLLVL.

The DNA for the CDR3 is TGTGCCTGGTCTCTGGGGGGGCCGAACCAGCAGTTCTTC. It is translated as CAWSLGGPNQQFF. The chain links TRBV30 to TRBJ2-1; a possible D gene is TRBD2 (7 bases). Germline lookup yields CDR1 GTSNPN and CDR2 SVGIG (reference sequence). Trimming took 5 bases from V and 11 from J, leaving 19 bases between them. The CDR3 extends over 13 amino acids.

CDR3 nucleotides: TGCAGCGTCGGGACTAGCGGGGCTCCCGCGGATACGCAGTATTTT. Amino acids: CSVGTSGAPADTQYF. V usage is TRBV29-1 and J usage is TRBJ2-3, with 13 bases that match TRBD2. Germline lookup yields CDR1 SQVTM and CDR2 ANQGSEA. This CDR3 has 15 residues. With 6 bases clipped from V and 6 bases from J, the junction kept 9 bases outside the gene matches.

Points on this clone: One end of the junction is discordant with germline, which a read error may explain. The chain couples TRBV7-7 to TRBJ2-5, with TRBD1 matching 7 bases. This CDR3 has 15 amino acids. Germline CDR1 SSHAT, CDR2 FNYEAQ (reference sequence). The CDR3 reads CASSSGSTGAGTQYF. The CDR3 DNA follows: TGTGCTAGCAGCTCAGGATCAACAGGGGCGGGGACCCAGTACTTC.

This rearrangement joins TRBV5-1 to TRBJ2-5; the match to TRBD1 covers 8 bases. V lost 0 bases to trimming and J lost 9 bases; unmatched junction nucleotides: 7. The CDR3 is 14 amino acids. CDR1 and CDR2 (germline): SGHRS, YFSETQ. CDR3 loop: CASSLDRDRLSQYF. The CDR3 bases are TGCGCCAGCAGCTTGGACCGGGACAGGTTGTCCCAGTACTTC.

The gene calls are TRBV29-1 and TRBJ1-2; the D gene is possibly TRBD1 (6 bases). Trimming removed 1 base at V and 5 bases at J, with 20 bases between. The CDR3 has 16 amino acids. Germline lookup yields CDR1 SQVTM and CDR2 ANQGSEA. The CDR3 loop reads CSVEASGHRKLYGYTF. CDR3 coding DNA: TGCAGCGTTGAAGCCTCGGGACATCGGAAACTATATGGCTACACCTTC.

The genes are TRBV4-2 and TRBJ2-7; TRBD2 agrees at 11 bases. Looked up from germline, CDR1 is LGHNA and CDR2 is YNFKEQ. The V segment lost 1 base and the J segment 2 bases; nucleotides outside the gene matches: 16. The CDR3 contains 20 residues. The CDR3 protein is CASSQVPVASGRPYTYEQYF. CDR3 nucleotide sequence: TGTGCCAGCAGCCAAGTCCCGGTGGCTAGCGGGAGGCCGTACACCTACGAGCAGTACTTC.

The chain joins TRBV6-6 to TRBJ2-3; 8 bases map to TRBD2. The junction had 8 bases not matched to a gene; V was cut back by 6 bases and J by 6 bases. This CDR3 contains 14 residues. CDR1 and CDR2 from the germline V gene are MNHNY and SVGAGI (reference sequence). As DNA, the CDR3 is TGTGCCAGCAGCGGCGGGAGGTCCCCGGATACGCAGTATTTT. Its translation: CASSGGRSPDTQYF.

J is TRBJ2-5 and V is TRBV7-9, with 15 bases matching TRBD2. Germline V gene sequence: CDR1 SEHNR, CDR2 FQNEAQ (reference sequence). Losses at the gene ends were 4 bases for V and 1 base for J; bases not matched to a gene: 10. The CDR3 is made up of 19 amino acids. CDR3 residues: CASSSPFWTSGGAQETQYF. In DNA, the CDR3 is TGTGCCAGCAGCTCCCCGTTTTGGACTAGCGGGGGGGCCCAAGAGACCCAGTACTTC.

V usage is TRBV13 and J usage is TRBJ1-1, with TRBD1 as a possible D gene (5 bases). The germline V gene encodes CDR1 PRHDT and CDR2 FYEKMQ (reference sequence). Between the trimmed V and J ends, which lost 4 bases and 6 bases, there was a span of 9 bases. The CDR3 is 12 amino acids. The CDR3 sequence is CASSWGVAEAFF. CDR3 in DNA: TGTGCCAGCAGCTGGGGGGTAGCTGAAGCTTTCTTT.

This sequence joins TRBV27 and TRBJ2-1, with 10 positions matching TRBD2. Germline CDR1 MNHEY, CDR2 SMNVEV (reference sequence). This CDR3 has 13 residues. Trimming cost V 5 bases and J 7 bases; bases outside gene matches: 2. CDR3 coding DNA: TGTGCCAGCAGTCTAGCGGGGGATAATGAGCAGTTCTTC. Its protein product is CASSLAGDNEQFF.

The chain combines TRBV4-2 with TRBJ2-4; 12 bases agree with TRBD2. CDR1 and CDR2 from the germline V gene are LGHNA and YNFKEQ. Trimming took 4 bases from V and 7 from J; bases not matched to a gene: 11. The CDR3 totals 17 residues. The CDR3 DNA follows: TGTGCCAGCAGCCGGCTAGCGGGAGGGCAGGGGCGGAACATTCAGTACTTC. Its protein product is CASSRLAGGQGRNIQYF.

The chain links TRBV27 to TRBJ2-5; the D is unclear. V was trimmed by 2 bases and J by 5 bases, leaving 9 bases between them. Germline V gives CDR1 MNHEY, CDR2 SMNVEV (reference sequence). The CDR3 has 13 residues. The CDR3 loop is CASSLGPSETQYF. CDR3 in DNA: TGTGCCAGCAGTTTAGGGCCCAGTGAGACCCAGTACTTC.

This chain joins TRBV15 and TRBJ2-3, with 9 bases fitting TRBD2. The CDR3 runs 16 residues. Germline CDR1 LNHNV, CDR2 YYDKDF (reference sequence). J was trimmed by 3 bases and V by 3 bases; bases with no gene match: 7. CDR3 region: CATSSGLAILTDTQYF. CDR3 in DNA: TGTGCCACCAGCAGCGGACTAGCGATACTGACAGATACGCAGTATTTT.

V is TRBV5-6 and J is TRBJ1-2, with TRBD1 as a possible D gene (6 bases). CDR1 is SGHDT and CDR2 is YYEEEE in the germline V gene. The CDR3 covers 12 residues. Trimming removed 3 bases at V and 8 bases at J, with 11 bases between. DNA for the CDR3: TGTGCCAGCAGCTACGCCCAGGGGGGCTACACCTTC. This encodes CASSYAQGGYTF.

This rearrangement joins TRBV11-2 to TRBJ2-3, with a possible D match to TRBD2 (5 bases). Trimming pared 5 bases from V and 2 bases from J, leaving 20 bases between. CDR1 is SGHAT, CDR2 FQNNGV, per germline. The CDR3 is 17 amino acids. The chain's CDR3 is CASSPLSRLANTDTQYF. For the CDR3, the DNA is TGTGCCAGCAGCCCACTATCACGGCTAGCCAACACAGATACGCAGTATTTT. Together with reference TRBV11-2 and TRBJ2-3, the CDR3 gives the full variable domain: EAGVAQSPRYKIIEKRQSVAFWCNPISGHATLYWYQQILGQGPKLLIQFQNNGVVDDSQLPKDRFSAERLKGVDSTLKIQPAKLEDSAVYLCASSPLSRLANTDTQYFGPGTRLTVL.